Included here is one TCR beta chain sequence, with context. The antigen remains undetermined. The entry originates in a study of graft-versus-host responses after intestinal transplantation. Study context: Tacrolimus and steroids were given for three to four years to all recipients after anti-thymocyte globulin induction.

The table came from immunoSEQ multiplex PCR; TCRdb's copy has only in-frame clones and leaves some out. The sample has over 100,000 clones, 85% to 95% seen once. Between the trimmed V and J ends, which lost 5 bases and 5 bases, there was a span of 11 bases. Germline lookup yields CDR1 PRHDT and CDR2 FYEKMQ (reference sequence). This CDR3 spans 13 amino acids. Study-level results: Early HvG declines after transplant were associated with peak circulating GvH clone levels. High graft-versus-host to host-versus-graft clonal ratios were seen in allografts of patients with graft-donor T cell macrochimerism. Some GvH clones appeared in ileal mucosa or blood before recipient bone marrow.

Sequencing used unstimulated CD8+ T cells sorted from spleen or lymph node cells, obtained before transplant. The chain employs TRBV13 and TRBJ2-3; no reliable D call. This sequence originates from a human donor who was the organ donor for an intestinal transplant. CDR3: CASSQSSLDTQYF. The CDR3 coding sequence is TGTGCCAGCAGCCAATCCTCCCTAGATACGCAGTATTTT.